This entry lists 17 T cell receptor beta chains sequenced from one sample in a study of shared clonotypes between healthy human individuals. Produced via immunoSEQ multiplex PCR; TCRdb's table is partial and in-frame only. The table lists some 2,100,000 clones, 90% to 97% of them singletons, with around 0.13% in the top ten. The sample consisted of naive CD4+ T cells sorted from blood. Sample subset: CD45RA+ positively selected. Receptor source: a man between 18 and 35 years old in good health.

A note on this clone: Compared with germline, one end of the junction differs, possibly owing to a read error. This sequence joins TRBV4-1 and TRBJ1-6, with TRBD1 identical over 9 bases. Germline V CDR1 and CDR2: MGHRA, YSYEKL. The CDR3 covers 16 residues. The CDR3 DNA sequence: TGCGCCAGCAGCCTGGATCGGGACAGGGATAAGTCACCCCTCCACTTT. It specifies CASSLDRDRDKSPLHF.

For the CDR3, the DNA is TGTGCCATCAGTGTTGAGGGGCGCTACGAGCAGTACTTC. Residues: CAISVEGRYEQYF. The chain links TRBV10-3 to TRBJ2-7; D tentatively reads TRBD1 or TRBD2 (5 bases each). Germline lookup yields CDR1 ENHRY and CDR2 SYGVKD. Trimming shortened V by 4 bases and J by 3 bases, and 10 bases separated the two germline ends. This CDR3 has 13 amino acids.

Notes on this clone: Distinct nucleotide sequences in the sample also encode this CDR3. The chain is built from TRBV18 and TRBJ2-4; tentatively, D is TRBD1 (6 bases). The germline V and J ends were trimmed by 3 bases and 0 bases, with 12 bases remaining between them. Germline V CDR1 and CDR2: KGHSH, LQKENI. The CDR3 consists of 16 residues. Here the CDR3 DNA reads TGTGCCAGCTCACCTGTACAGGGCCTAGCCAAAAACATTCAGTACTTC. Its protein is CASSPVQGLAKNIQYF.

This sequence joins TRBV4-1 and TRBJ1-6; D is ambiguous. V shed 0 bases and J shed 7 bases, with 13 bases lying between them. This CDR3 is 16 amino acids long. Germline CDR1 MGHRA, CDR2 YSYEKL. The CDR3 bases are TGCGCCAGCAGCCAAGATAAAGAACTGACGAATTCACCCCTCCACTTT. It codes for CASSQDKELTNSPLHF.

The CDR3 loop is CASIGGDLKETQYF. The DNA of the CDR3 is TGTGCCAGCATCGGGGGAGACTTAAAAGAGACCCAGTACTTC. This chain connects TRBV5-6 to TRBJ2-5, with a possible D match to TRBD2 (6 bases). CDR1 and CDR2 (germline): SGHDT, YYEEEE. The CDR3 covers 14 residues. V was trimmed by 6 bases and J by 3 bases, leaving 15 bases between them.

The rearrangement uses TRBV7-9 and TRBJ2-7, with 9 bases that match TRBD2. Germline V gene lookup returns CDR1 SEHNR and CDR2 FQNEAQ (reference sequence). The CDR3 has 14 amino acids. V lost 8 bases to trimming and J lost 4 bases; unmatched junction nucleotides: 9. The CDR3, as DNA: TGTGCCAGCGTCCGGCTAGCGGGGACTTACGAGCAGTACTTC. This codes for CASVRLAGTYEQYF.

CDR3 sequence: CASSGVRTSTDTQYF. The CDR3 DNA sequence: TGTGCCAGCAGTGGAGTGAGAACTAGCACAGATACGCAGTATTTT. The V call is TRBV25-1, the J call TRBJ2-3; D is undetermined. This CDR3 region has 15 residues. V was pared by 4 bases and J by 0 bases, with 11 bases between. The germline gives CDR1 MGHDK, CDR2 SYGVNS. Full variable domain (missing parts from reference TRBV25-1 and TRBJ2-3): EADIYQTPRYLVIGTGKKITLECSQTMGHDKMYWYQQDPGMELHLIHYSYGVNSTEKGDLSSESTVSRIRTEHFPLTLESARPSHTSQYLCASSGVRTSTDTQYFGPGTRLTVL.

J is TRBJ2-6 and V is TRBV4-1, with D perhaps assigned TRBD1 or TRBD2 (5 bases each). In germline, CDR1 is MGHRA, CDR2 YSYEKL. The CDR3 spans 20 residues. Trimming took off 4 bases at V and 1 base at J, with 23 bases between the two ends. CDR3 loop: CASSRNARDVASSGANVLTF. The DNA of the CDR3 is TGCGCCAGCAGCCGAAATGCTCGGGACGTCGCGTCGTCTGGGGCCAACGTCCTGACTTTC.

The rearrangement joins TRBV7-2 to TRBJ2-3; D not certain. Germline lookup yields CDR1 SGHTA and CDR2 FQGNSA. The ends were cut back, 1 base at V and 4 bases at J, with 6 bases in the middle. CDR3 length: 13 residues. As DNA, the CDR3 is TGTGCCAGCAGCTTAGTGGCGGCAGATACGCAGTATTTT. Its translation is CASSLVAADTQYF.

Notes on this clone: Other DNA sequences in the same sample also yield this CDR3. The chain carries TRBV28 and TRBJ1-6; D possibly corresponds to TRBD1 (5 bases). This CDR3 region has 15 residues. Germline loops: CDR1 MDHEN, CDR2 SYDVKM. V was cut by 2 bases and J by 10 bases, with 15 bases left in between. The CDR3 loop is CASSLGAGGGSPLHF. In DNA form, the CDR3 reads TGTGCCAGCAGTTTAGGGGCGGGGGGAGGATCACCCCTCCACTTT.

This chain connects TRBV6-5 to TRBJ2-7, with 7 bases aligning to TRBD1. In germline, CDR1 is MNHEY, CDR2 SVGAGI. V gave up 7 bases and J gave up 7 bases; unmatched junction bases: 13. The CDR3 is 14 residues long. CDR3 DNA: TGTGCCAGCAAGGGTACAGGGGCACGGGGAGAGCAGTACTTC. Encoded protein: CASKGTGARGEQYF.

This clone was counted once. The genes are TRBV28 and TRBJ1-6, with no clear D. CDR3 length: 14 residues. The ends were cut back, 1 base at V and 9 bases at J, with 10 bases in the middle. Looked up from germline, CDR1 is MDHEN and CDR2 is SYDVKM. CDR3 region: CASSLLGDLSPLHF. The CDR3 DNA reads TGTGCCAGCAGTTTATTGGGCGACCTTTCACCCCTCCACTTT.

This rearrangement joins TRBV2 to TRBJ2-1, with 13 positions matching TRBD2. Germline loops: CDR1 SNHLY, CDR2 FYNNEI. The CDR3 extends over 14 amino acids. V lost 8 bases, J lost 7 bases, and 5 bases stayed unmatched. The CDR3 protein is CASQELAGGNEQFF. The CDR3 bases are TGTGCCAGCCAGGAACTAGCGGGAGGGAATGAGCAGTTCTTC.

J is TRBJ1-2 and V is TRBV19; weak D call: TRBD1 (6 bases). This CDR3 comprises 14 residues. Per germline, CDR1 LNHDA and CDR2 SQIVND (reference sequence). Trimming cost V 5 bases and J 6 bases, with 16 bases left between them. DNA for the CDR3: TGTGCCAGTAGTCCGGACAGAAGCTTAGATGGCTACACCTTC. Its protein product is CASSPDRSLDGYTF.

The chain uses TRBV30 and TRBJ2-2, with D unresolved. The CDR3 consists of 13 residues. CDR1 GTSNPN and CDR2 SVGIG come from the germline V gene (reference sequence). The V gene lost 8 bases and the J gene lost 2 bases, with 12 bases spanning the gap. As DNA, the CDR3 is TGTGCCGGCCGGGCCCTTAACACCGGGGAGCTGTTTTTT. This encodes CAGRALNTGELFF.

The chain links TRBV30 to TRBJ1-2; 9 bases agree with TRBD1. From germline, CDR1 is GTSNPN and CDR2 SVGIG (reference sequence). This CDR3 has 13 amino acids. After removal of 2 bases from V and 8 bases from J, the junction contained 6 bases not matched to a gene. As DNA, the CDR3 is TGTGCCTGGAGTCCCCTCACAGGGGGCGGCTACACCTTC. Translating it yields CAWSPLTGGGYTF. The variable domain in full, completed from reference TRBV30 and TRBJ1-2, reads SQTIHQWPATLVQPVGSPLSLECTVEGTSNPNLYWYRQAAGRGLQLLFYSVGIGQISSEVPQNLSASRPQDRQFILSSKKLLLSDSGFYLCAWSPLTGGGYTFGSGTRLTVV.

Of note for this clone: The same CDR3 arises from other DNA sequences in this sample as well. J is TRBJ1-5 and V is TRBV28; D unresolved. This CDR3 region has 12 residues. Trimming removed 6 bases from V and 4 bases from J, with 7 bases in between. Germline assignment: CDR1 MDHEN and CDR2 SYDVKM. The CDR3 DNA reads TGTGCCAGCAGGACCCCTAATCAGCCCCAGCATTTT. Its protein product is CASRTPNQPQHF.